This T cell receptor (beta chain) originates from a study of cytomegalovirus exposure and HLA in healthy donors. Study details: As released early, the data held some 80 million unique TCRs from HLA-typed donors. Study-level results: Analysis performed later found roughly 17,000 TCR beta sequences associated with HLA alleles at 0.05 false discovery rate. Around 160 TCR beta chains were listed as cytomegalovirus-associated.

Primers: 60 Vbeta forward and 13 Jbeta reverse. The table came from immunoSEQ multiplex PCR; TCRdb's copy has only in-frame clones and leaves some out. Of 110,000 to 150,000 clones in the sample, about 74% were seen once. Trimming took off 0 bases at V and 6 bases at J, with 18 bases between the two ends. CDR1 and CDR2 from the germline V gene are MGHRA and YSYEKL. The CDR3 totals 16 residues. In regard to this clone: Its antigen is undetermined.

This receptor was taken from a woman aged 45-65 years in good health and CMV-seronegative. Source material: PBMCs. This chain joins TRBV4-1 and TRBJ2-7, with D unclear. CDR3 protein: CASSQDAPTQVREQYF. CDR3 bases: TGCGCCAGCAGCCAAGACGCGCCTACTCAGGTACGCGAGCAGTACTTC.